This T cell receptor beta chain was sequenced for a study of shared clonotypes between healthy human individuals. Sequencing was performed with immunoSEQ multiplex PCR; in TCRdb, only in-frame clones are kept and a portion is missing. The sample holds about 2.4 million clones; 90% to 95% are singletons and the top ten take under 0.15%. CDR1 and CDR2 from the germline V gene are SGDLS and YYNGEE. The CDR3 is made up of 13 amino acids. With 4 bases removed from V and 8 bases from J, the gap between germline ends came to 10 bases. Sequencing was done on a sample of naive CD4+ T cells sorted from blood. Subset noted: CD45RA+ positively selected. The chain employs TRBV9 and TRBJ1-6, with TRBD1 as a possible D gene (6 bases). The origin of this receptor is a man in his late teens or twenties in good health. The CDR3 coding sequence is TGTGCCAGCAGCCAGAGGGGGGATTCACCCCTCCACTTT. Translating it yields CASSQRGDSPLHF.